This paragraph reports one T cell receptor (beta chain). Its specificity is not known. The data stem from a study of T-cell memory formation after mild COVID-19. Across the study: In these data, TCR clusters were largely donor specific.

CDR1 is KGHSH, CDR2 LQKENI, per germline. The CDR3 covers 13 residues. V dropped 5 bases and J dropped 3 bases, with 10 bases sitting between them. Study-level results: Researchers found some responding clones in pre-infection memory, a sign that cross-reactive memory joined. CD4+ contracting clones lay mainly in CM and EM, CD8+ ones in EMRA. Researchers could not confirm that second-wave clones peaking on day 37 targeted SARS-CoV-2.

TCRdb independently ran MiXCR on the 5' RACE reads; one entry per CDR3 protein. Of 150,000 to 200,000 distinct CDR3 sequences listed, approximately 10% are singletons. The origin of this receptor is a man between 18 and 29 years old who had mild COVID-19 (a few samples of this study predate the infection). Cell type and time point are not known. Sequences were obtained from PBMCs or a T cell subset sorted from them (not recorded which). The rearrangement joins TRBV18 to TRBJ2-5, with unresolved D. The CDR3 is CASSVNGEETQYF. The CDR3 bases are TGTGCCAGCTCAGTGAATGGGGAAGAGACCCAGTACTTC.